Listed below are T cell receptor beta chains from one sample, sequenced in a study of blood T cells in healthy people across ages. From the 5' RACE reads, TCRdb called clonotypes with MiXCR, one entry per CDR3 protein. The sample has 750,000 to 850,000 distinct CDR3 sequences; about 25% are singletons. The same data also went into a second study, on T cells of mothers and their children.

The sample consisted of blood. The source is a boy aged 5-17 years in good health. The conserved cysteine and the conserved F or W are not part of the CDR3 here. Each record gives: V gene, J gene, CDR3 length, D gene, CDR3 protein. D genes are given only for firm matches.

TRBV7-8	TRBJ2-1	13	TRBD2	ASSLAGTSGYEQF
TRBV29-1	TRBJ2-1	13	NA	SVLSGSQAYNEQF
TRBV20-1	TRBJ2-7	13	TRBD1	SARRGQGGSYEQY
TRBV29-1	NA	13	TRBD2	SVKSGLAESYEQY
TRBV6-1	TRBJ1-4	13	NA	ASSLQIATNEKLF
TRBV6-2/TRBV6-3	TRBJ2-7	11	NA	ASRSTASYEQY
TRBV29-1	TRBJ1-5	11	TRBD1	SVETGVGQPQH
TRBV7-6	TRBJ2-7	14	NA	ASSTLTGAEVYEQY
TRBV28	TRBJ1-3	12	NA	ASRLGDSGNTIY
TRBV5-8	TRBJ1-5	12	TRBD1	ASSSGQGWQPQH
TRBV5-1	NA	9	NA	ASRRDNEQF
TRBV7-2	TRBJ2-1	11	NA	ATAGLSYNEQF
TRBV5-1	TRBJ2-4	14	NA	ASSQGGNQAKNIQY
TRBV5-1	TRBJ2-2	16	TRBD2	ASQSGLAGVYNTGELV